A selection of T cell receptor beta chains follows, all from one sample in a study of beta chain features in type 1 diabetes. Clones were read by immunoSEQ multiplex PCR, and TCRdb kept only the in-frame ones, dropping some. Of around 150,000 clones listed, approximately 62% are singletons. The sequenced material came from naive CD4+ T cells from blood. The receptors shown here come from a man aged 25 to 45 with type 1 diabetes. CDR3s include the opening cysteine and the closing phenylalanine or tryptophan. D genes are given only for firm matches. Clone size is given for some rows only: seen once, a few or many times, or a class if the clone is expanded.

TRBD1 | few | TRBJ2-7 | TRBV18 | CASSGQGRGEQYF | TGTGCCAGCTCCGGACAGGGAAGAGGCGAGCAGTACTTC
NA | NA | TRBJ2-5 | TRBV30 | CAWTSVQEFQETQYF | TGTGCCTGGACCTCGGTTCAGGAATTCCAAGAGACCCAGTACTTC
NA | few | TRBJ2-5 | TRBV21-1 | CASTRASGGQETQYF | TGTGCCAGTACCAGGGCTAGCGGGGGCCAAGAGACCCAGTACTTC
TRBD1 | NA | TRBJ2-3 | TRBV28 | CASSRTPGQGGDTQYF | TGTGCCAGCAGTCGTACCCCGGGACAGGGAGGCGATACGCAGTATTTT
NA | NA | TRBJ1-1 | TRBV30 | CAVASPGVTEAFF | TGTGCCGTGGCGTCCCCTGGGGTCACTGAAGCTTTCTTT
NA | NA | TRBJ1-2 | TRBV29-1 | CSVDHGFLDYGYTF | TGCAGCGTTGATCACGGGTTCCTCGACTATGGCTACACCTTC
TRBD1 | NA | TRBJ2-1 | TRBV29-1 | CSGDRYNEQFF | TGCAGCGGGGACAGATACAATGAGCAGTTCTTC
NA | NA | TRBJ2-3 | TRBV7-2 | CASSLTGAADTQYF | TGTGCCAGCAGCTTAACGGGGGCGGCGGATACGCAGTATTTT
TRBD1 | once | TRBJ2-3 | TRBV7-2 | CASSYRDRGTDTQYF | TGTGCCAGCAGCTACCGGGACAGGGGCACAGATACGCAGTATTTT
TRBD1 | NA | TRBJ2-3 | TRBV10-3 | CAIRTGTDTDTQYF | TGTGCCATCAGAACCGGGACAGACACAGATACGCAGTATTTT
TRBD1 | NA | TRBJ1-4 | TRBV29-1 | CSAARTGEKLFF | TGCAGCGCCGCGAGGACAGGCGAAAAACTGTTTTTT
NA | NA | TRBJ1-5 | TRBV25-1 | CASSESGGSNQPQHF | TGTGCCAGCAGTGAATCCGGGGGGAGCAATCAGCCCCAGCATTTT
TRBD2 | NA | TRBJ2-5 | TRBV7-9 | CASSRPASGEETQYF | TGTGCCAGCAGCCGCCCCGCTAGCGGGGAAGAGACCCAGTACTTC
TRBD2 | NA | TRBJ2-5 | TRBV7-9 | CASSSTSGGSQETQYF | TGTGCCAGCAGCTCCACTAGCGGGGGGTCGCAAGAGACCCAGTACTTC
NA | NA | TRBJ2-7 | TRBV11-2 | CASRPIRDSRYEQYF | TGTGCCAGCAGACCGATCCGGGACTCGAGATACGAGCAGTACTTC
TRBD1 | NA | TRBJ2-5 | TRBV25-1 | CASSERQGMVSETQYF | TGTGCCAGCAGTGAAAGACAGGGAATGGTTTCAGAGACCCAGTACTTC
TRBD2 | NA | TRBJ2-5 | TRBV2 | CASTETSVKTQYF | TGTGCCAGCACGGAGACTAGCGTGAAGACCCAGTACTTC
TRBD2 | NA | TRBJ2-5 | TRBV29-1 | CSVRTSGFQETQYF | TGCAGCGTTAGGACTAGCGGATTCCAAGAGACCCAGTACTTC
NA | few | TRBJ2-4 | TRBV7-9 | CASSLPRGRAKNIQYF | TGTGCCAGCAGCCTACCACGGGGGCGTGCCAAAAACATTCAGTACTTC
NA | NA | TRBJ2-5 | TRBV9 | CASGLGGQETQYF | TGTGCCAGCGGGCTAGGAGGACAAGAGACCCAGTACTTC
TRBD1 | NA | TRBJ2-7 | TRBV7-9 | CASSPLRDRGAEQYF | TGTGCCAGCAGCCCCCTCCGGGACAGGGGGGCCGAGCAGTACTTC
NA | NA | TRBJ1-2 | TRBV2 | CASSEAGGHGYTF | TGTGCCAGCAGTGAAGCGGGGGGCCATGGCTACACCTTC
NA | few | TRBJ2-7 | TRBV10-3 | CAISERGEYEQYF | TGTGCCATCAGTGAGAGAGGGGAATACGAGCAGTACTTC
NA | NA | TRBJ2-2 | TRBV7-9 | CASSYRWNTGELFF | TGTGCCAGCAGCTACCGGTGGAACACCGGGGAGCTGTTTTTT
NA | few | TRBJ2-5 | TRBV2 | CASVKYPEETQYF | TGTGCCAGCGTAAAGTATCCGGAGGAGACCCAGTACTTC
NA | few | TRBJ1-2 | TRBV28 | CASSRSRGGYTF | TGTGCCAGCAGCCGCAGCCGGGGCGGCTACACCTTC
NA | few | TRBJ1-1 | TRBV7-2 | CASSHPSRGAFF | TGTGCCAGCAGCCACCCTAGCCGGGGGGCTTTCTTT
NA | NA | TRBJ1-1 | TRBV6-5 | CASSYLLRTEAFF | TGTGCCAGCAGTTACTTGCTGCGCACTGAAGCTTTCTTT
NA | once | TRBJ2-5 | TRBV7-2 | CASSLAGGEGTQYF | TGTGCCAGCAGCTTAGCTGGCGGCGAAGGTACCCAGTACTTC
NA | NA | TRBJ1-1 | TRBV7-2 | CASSSNEIEAFF | TGTGCCAGCAGCTCCAACGAAATTGAAGCTTTCTTT
TRBD1 | few | TRBJ1-4 | TRBV18 | CASSRGGQANEKLFF | TGTGCCAGCTCACGCGGGGGACAGGCTAATGAAAAACTGTTTTTT
TRBD1 | NA | TRBJ1-4 | TRBV7-9 | CASSATGDCLFF | TGTGCCAGCAGCGCTACAGGGGATTGCCTGTTTTTT
NA | NA | TRBJ2-7 | TRBV11-2 | CASSPSGGRLYEQYF | TGTGCCAGCAGCCCATCTGGGGGCAGACTCTACGAGCAGTACTTC
NA | NA | TRBJ1-6 | TRBV4-1 | CASSQDFGRPSSYNSPLHF | TGCGCCAGCAGCCAAGATTTTGGGCGGCCGAGCTCCTATAATTCACCCCTCCACTTT
NA | NA | TRBJ2-7 | TRBV7-2 | CASSSPTGETFGSYEQYF | TGTGCCAGCAGCTCTCCAACGGGGGAGACTTTCGGCTCCTACGAGCAGTACTTC
NA | NA | TRBJ2-7 | TRBV20-1 | CGILSNEQYF | TGTGGGATCCTGTCTAACGAGCAGTACTTC
NA | NA | TRBJ2-3 | TRBV9 | CASSVTSRFADTQYF | TGTGCCAGCAGCGTAACTAGCCGATTCGCAGATACGCAGTATTTT
TRBD1 | NA | TRBJ2-6 | TRBV23-1 | CASSQSETGAKASGANVLTF | TGCGCCAGCAGTCAATCGGAGACAGGGGCGAAAGCTTCTGGGGCCAACGTCCTGACTTTC
NA | NA | TRBJ2-3 | TRBV5-1 | CASSLFGADTQYF | TGCGCCAGCAGCTTGTTTGGCGCAGATACGCAGTATTTT
NA | NA | TRBJ1-2 | TRBV7-2 | CASSLVQGITNGYTF | TGTGCCAGCAGCTTAGTCCAGGGGATTACTAATGGCTACACCTTC
NA | NA | TRBJ2-5 | TRBV5-6 | CASSLWKLAGETQYF | TGTGCCAGCAGCTTATGGAAACTTGCGGGAGAGACCCAGTACTTC
NA | NA | TRBJ2-7 | TRBV29-1 | CSVGQGVYEQYF | TGCAGCGTTGGTCAAGGGGTCTACGAGCAGTACTTC
NA | NA | TRBJ2-5 | TRBV11-2 | CASSTGEGQTQYF | TGTGCCAGCAGTACAGGGGAGGGACAGACCCAGTACTTC
NA | NA | TRBJ2-1 | TRBV4-3 | CASSRTGSWGEQFF | TGCGCCAGCAGCCGGACGGGAAGTTGGGGCGAGCAGTTCTTC
NA | few | TRBJ1-1 | TRBV14 | CASSPVSTEAFF | TGTGCCAGCAGCCCGGTCAGCACTGAAGCTTTCTTT
NA | once | TRBJ1-5 | TRBV11-2 | CASSLDRAQPQHF | TGTGCCAGCAGCTTAGATCGGGCTCAGCCCCAGCATTTT
NA | NA | TRBJ2-1 | TRBV29-1 | CSVSPPANSYNEQFF | TGCAGCGTTTCTCCGCCGGCGAACTCCTACAATGAGCAGTTCTTC
TRBD1 | NA | TRBJ1-5 | TRBV29-1 | CSGQTGRNQPQHF | TGCAGCGGACAGACAGGGCGAAATCAGCCCCAGCATTTT
NA | NA | TRBJ1-6 | TRBV6-6 | CASSYSPGVDSPLHF | TGTGCCAGCAGTTACTCTCCAGGGGTGGATTCACCCCTCCACTTT
TRBD1 | NA | TRBJ2-2 | TRBV29-1 | CSVGQGITPGELFF | TGCAGCGTTGGACAGGGGATAACGCCCGGGGAGCTGTTTTTT
NA | NA | TRBJ2-3 | TRBV13 | CASSSIVGLKPDTQYF | TGTGCCAGCAGCTCCATCGTAGGGCTCAAACCAGATACGCAGTATTTT